These 15 T cell receptor beta chains were all obtained from the same sample, sequenced in a study of shared clonotypes between healthy human individuals. The table came from immunoSEQ multiplex PCR; TCRdb's copy has only in-frame clones and leaves some out. Among around 340,000 clones listed, about 73% were seen once. Sequencing was done on a sample of memory CD4+ T cells sorted from blood. Subset here: CD45RA-negative fraction. These receptors all stem from a man aged 25 to 45 in good health.

This clone is a singleton in its sample. The gene calls are TRBV29-1 and TRBJ2-5; D remains unclear. The length of the CDR3 is 10 residues. Trimming stripped 5 bases from V and 5 bases from J, with 6 bases between. The germline V gene has CDR1 SQVTM and CDR2 ANQGSEA. The CDR3 DNA is TGCAGCGTTACCGCGGAGACCCAGTACTTC. Its translation: CSVTAETQYF.

The chain has TRBV2 and TRBJ2-3; 10 bases are shared with TRBD1. The CDR3 contains 14 residues. Unmatched junction bases numbered 4, after V lost 6 bases and J lost 4 bases. In germline, CDR1 is SNHLY, CDR2 FYNNEI. CDR3 region: CASRVGQGADTQYF. CDR3 sequence (DNA): TGTGCCAGCAGAGTTGGACAGGGGGCAGATACGCAGTATTTT.

The chain employs TRBV5-1 and TRBJ2-6; D remains ambiguous. Deletions cut 1 base from V and 0 bases from J, with 14 bases between. The CDR3 contains 18 residues. Germline assignment: CDR1 SGHRS and CDR2 YFSETQ. The CDR3 DNA follows: TGCGCCAGCAGCTTGTCTACGGGTATAGCCTCTGGGGCCAACGTCCTGACTTTC. It yields the protein CASSLSTGIASGANVLTF.

This clone was seen only a few times. The junction shows a germline mismatch at one end, possibly a read error. The gene calls are TRBV5-1 and TRBJ2-7; 7 nucleotides line up with TRBD2. Germline V gene sequence: CDR1 SGHRS, CDR2 YFSETQ. The CDR3 runs 12 residues. The CDR3 nucleotides read TGCGCCAGCAGCTCCACCCAACTAGCGTGTAACTTC. This sequence encodes CASSSTQLACNF.

The rearrangement uses TRBV7-2 and TRBJ2-3; 8 bases map to TRBD2. The V gene end was trimmed by 6 bases and the J gene end by 1 base; junction bases not matched to a gene: 15. CDR3 length: 18 residues. Germline CDR1 is SGHTA and CDR2 is FQGNSA. Written as DNA, the CDR3 is TGTGCCAGCAGTGTCCAATTCGGCGGGAGGTCGCGCACAGATACGCAGTATTTT. It codes for CASSVQFGGRSRTDTQYF.

The chain employs TRBV7-9 and TRBJ2-1, with TRBD2 identical over 11 bases. Germline loops: CDR1 SEHNR, CDR2 FQNEAQ (reference sequence). The CDR3 runs to 18 residues. Trimming took 5 bases from V and 9 from J; bases not matched to a gene: 18. In nucleotides, the CDR3 is TGTGCCAGCAGCCCTAGGACACCCGGGACTAGCGGTCGGGGTGAGCAGTTCTTC. It yields the protein CASSPRTPGTSGRGEQFF. Variable domain in full (rest from reference TRBV7-9 and TRBJ2-1): DTGVSQNPRHKITKRGQNVTFRCDPISEHNRLYWYRQTLGQGPEFLTYFQNEAQLEKSRLLSDRFSAERPKGSFSTLEIQRTEQGDSAMYLCASSPRTPGTSGRGEQFFGPGTRLTVL.

This clone was observed a few times. This chain uses TRBV5-1 with TRBJ1-3; D might be TRBD1 (6 bases). V lost 4 bases and J 0 bases, leaving 11 bases between the germline ends. The germline CDR1 and CDR2 sequences are SGHRS and YFSETQ. The CDR3 is 15 amino acids. The CDR3 sequence: CASSLDRNSGNTIYF. CDR3 nucleotide sequence: TGCGCCAGCAGCCTAGACAGGAACTCTGGAAACACCATATATTTT.

The gene calls are TRBV2 and TRBJ2-7, with D possibly called TRBD1 or TRBD2 (5 bases each). Trimming cost V 5 bases and J 9 bases, with 11 bases left between them. The germline CDR1 and CDR2 sequences are SNHLY and FYNNEI. CDR3 size: 11 residues. CDR3 sequence reads: CASSNGGVQYF. CDR3 bases: TGTGCCAGCAGTAATGGGGGAGTGCAGTACTTC.

This chain joins TRBV4-2 and TRBJ2-3; 7 bases line up with TRBD2. CDR1 and CDR2 (germline): LGHNA, YNFKEQ. This CDR3 comprises 16 residues. V lost 1 base and J lost 4; bases outside the gene matches: 8. CDR3 sequence reads: CASSQGGAGISDTQYF. The CDR3 region has the DNA TGTGCCAGCAGCCAAGGAGGAGCGGGAATATCAGATACGCAGTATTTT.

The chain has TRBV6-6 and TRBJ2-5; D remains ambiguous. The germline gives CDR1 MNHNY, CDR2 SVGAGI (reference sequence). The CDR3 runs 15 residues. The germline V and J ends were trimmed by 2 bases and 6 bases, with 16 bases remaining between them. The CDR3 sequence: CASSYSERPEKTQYF. Here the CDR3 DNA reads TGTGCCAGCAGTTACAGCGAGAGGCCTGAGAAGACCCAGTACTTC.

This clone was counted between two and nine times. Other nucleotide sequences from this sample produce the same CDR3. This chain uses TRBV7-6 with TRBJ1-4; TRBD1 matches 7 bases. The CDR3 length is 15 residues. Germline V CDR1 and CDR2: SGHVS, FNYEAQ. With 5 bases clipped from V and 3 bases from J, the junction kept 6 bases outside the gene matches. CDR3 amino acids: CASSPLTGPNEKLFF. CDR3 DNA sequence: TGTGCCAGCAGCCCACTGACAGGGCCTAATGAAAAACTGTTTTTT.

In this sample, this clone turned up a few times. The chain links TRBV28 to TRBJ1-2; no definite D call. Germline CDR1 MDHEN, CDR2 SYDVKM. Trimming removed 7 bases at V and 6 bases at J, with 15 bases between. The CDR3 consists of 13 residues. CDR3 in DNA: TGTGCCAGCAAAATCGGCGACCGGAATGGCTACACCTTC. It codes for CASKIGDRNGYTF.

V is TRBV5-5 and J is TRBJ2-7; 13 bases line up with TRBD2. The CDR3 sequence is 15 residues long. Unmatched junction bases numbered 3, after V lost 4 bases and J lost 2 bases. Looked up from germline, CDR1 is SGHKS and CDR2 is YYEKEE (reference sequence). DNA for the CDR3: TGTGCCAGCAGCGGGGGACTAGCGGGAACCTACGAGCAGTACTTC. This sequence encodes CASSGGLAGTYEQYF.

V is TRBV5-4 and J is TRBJ1-3; TRBD1 might be the D (6 bases). Trimming removed 2 bases at V and 3 bases at J, with 9 bases between. This CDR3 comprises 14 residues. CDR1 is SGHNT and CDR2 is YYREEE in the germline V gene (reference sequence). CDR3 DNA: TGTGCCAGCAGCTTACAGGGTATTGGAAACACCATATATTTT. This translates into CASSLQGIGNTIYF.

This clone was seen only a few times. The chain is built from TRBV6-5 and TRBJ2-5; either TRBD1 or TRBD2 may fit D (6 bases each). Germline V gene sequence: CDR1 MNHEY, CDR2 SVGAGI. The CDR3 length is 13 residues. V was shortened by 6 bases and J by 5 bases, with 13 bases between the two germline ends. CDR3 amino acids: CASREGVSETQYF. The DNA for the CDR3 is TGTGCCAGCAGGGAGGGGGTTAGCGAGACCCAGTACTTC.